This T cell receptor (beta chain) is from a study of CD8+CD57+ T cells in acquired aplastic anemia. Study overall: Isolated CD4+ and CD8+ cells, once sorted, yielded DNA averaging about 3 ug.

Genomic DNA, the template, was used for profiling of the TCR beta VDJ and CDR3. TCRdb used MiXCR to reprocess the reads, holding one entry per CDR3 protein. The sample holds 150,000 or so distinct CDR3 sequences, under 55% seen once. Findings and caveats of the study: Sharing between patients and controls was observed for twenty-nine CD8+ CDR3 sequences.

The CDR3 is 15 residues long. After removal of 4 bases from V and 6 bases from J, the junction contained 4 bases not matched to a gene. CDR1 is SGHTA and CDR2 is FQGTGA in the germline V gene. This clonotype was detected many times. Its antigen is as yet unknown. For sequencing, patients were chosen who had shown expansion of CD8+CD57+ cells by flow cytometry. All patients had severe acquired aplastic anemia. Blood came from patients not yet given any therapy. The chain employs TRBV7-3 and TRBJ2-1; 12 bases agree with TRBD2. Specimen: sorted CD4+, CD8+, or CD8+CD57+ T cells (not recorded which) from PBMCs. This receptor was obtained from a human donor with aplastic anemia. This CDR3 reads CASSSGLAGLNEQFF. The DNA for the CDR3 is TGTGCCAGCAGCTCCGGACTAGCGGGACTCAATGAGCAGTTCTTC.